Reported below is one T cell receptor (beta chain). The CDR3 consists of 10 residues. CDR1 and CDR2 from the germline V gene are DFQATT and SNEGSKA (reference sequence). The V end was cut by 6 bases, the J end by 6 bases, with 9 bases between. TCRdb called the 5' RACE reads again in MiXCR, with one record for every CDR3 protein. The table has 62,000 or so distinct CDR3 sequences, roughly 23% seen once. The sequence was obtained from a female donor with breast cancer. The chain links TRBV20-1 to TRBJ2-7; D gene uncertain. The sequencing sample was made of memory CD4+ T cells sorted from a lymph node. Described subset: memory CD4+ T cells, CD4+CD45RO+CD25-. The CDR3 is CSAARSEQYF. The CDR3 nucleotides are TGCAGTGCAGCTAGGAGCGAGCAGTACTTC.